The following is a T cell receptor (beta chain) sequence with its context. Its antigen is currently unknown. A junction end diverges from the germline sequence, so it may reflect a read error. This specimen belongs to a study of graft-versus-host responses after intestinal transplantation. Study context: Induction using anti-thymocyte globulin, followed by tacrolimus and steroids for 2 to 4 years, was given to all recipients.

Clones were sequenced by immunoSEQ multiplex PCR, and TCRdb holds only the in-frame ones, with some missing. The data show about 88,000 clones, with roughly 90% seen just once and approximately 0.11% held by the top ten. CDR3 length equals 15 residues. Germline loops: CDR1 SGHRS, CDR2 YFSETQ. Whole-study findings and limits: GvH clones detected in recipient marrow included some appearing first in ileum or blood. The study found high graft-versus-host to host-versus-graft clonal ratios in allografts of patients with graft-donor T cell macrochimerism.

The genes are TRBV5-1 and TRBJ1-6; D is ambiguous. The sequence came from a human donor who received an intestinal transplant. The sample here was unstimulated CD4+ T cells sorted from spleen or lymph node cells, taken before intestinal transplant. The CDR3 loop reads CASSPYSSDNSPLHF. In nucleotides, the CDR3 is TGCGCCAGCAGCCCCTACAGCTCCGATAATTCACCCCTCCACTTT.